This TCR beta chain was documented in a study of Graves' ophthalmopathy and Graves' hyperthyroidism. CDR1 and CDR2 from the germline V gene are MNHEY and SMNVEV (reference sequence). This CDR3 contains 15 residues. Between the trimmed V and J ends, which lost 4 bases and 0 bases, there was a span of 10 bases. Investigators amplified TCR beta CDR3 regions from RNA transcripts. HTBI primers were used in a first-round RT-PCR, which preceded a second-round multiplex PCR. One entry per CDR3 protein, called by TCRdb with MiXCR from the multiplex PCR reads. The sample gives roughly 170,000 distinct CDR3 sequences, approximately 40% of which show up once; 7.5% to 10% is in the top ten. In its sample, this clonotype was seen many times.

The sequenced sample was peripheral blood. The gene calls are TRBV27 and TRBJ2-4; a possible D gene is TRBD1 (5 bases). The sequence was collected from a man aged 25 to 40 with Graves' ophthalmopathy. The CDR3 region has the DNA TGTGCCAGCAGTTCTGGGGCCCTAGCCAAAAACATTCAGTACTTC. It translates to CASSSGALAKNIQYF.